This T cell receptor (beta chain) was sequenced for a study of beta chain features in type 1 diabetes. Across the study: Patients were similar to healthy donors in age and gender (as well as in cell yields). Broader study findings: Insertion counts at VDJ junctions were lower in type 1 diabetes patients, who also showed more deletions there. When Type 1 diabetes patients were examined, their TCRB CDR3s proved moderately but significantly shorter in all four CD4+ subsets. The study left unresolved whether HLA type influences TCRB rearrangement.

CD45RO/CCR7/CD25/CD127/CD95/CD27 separated CD4+ naive, central memory, regulatory and stem cell-like memory cells by sorting. CDR1 is MDHEN and CDR2 is SYDVKM in the germline V gene. This CDR3 has 12 amino acids. J was trimmed by 1 base and V by 8 bases; bases with no gene match: 0. Comment on this clone: Its antigen is unidentified.

Of the isolated RNA, all was reverse transcribed, and so the sequenced material was expressed TCRB transcripts. Clones were sequenced by immunoSEQ multiplex PCR, and TCRdb holds only the in-frame ones, with some missing. The data show under 300,000 clones, roughly a quarter seen once. The rearrangement joins TRBV28 to TRBJ1-1; 8 nucleotides align to TRBD1. The TCR was taken from a woman aged 25 to 39 with type 1 diabetes. Sequenced sample: naive CD4+ T cells from blood. CDR3 bases: TGTGCCAGCGACAGGGGGAACACTGAAGCTTTCTTT. This encodes CASDRGNTEAFF. Full variable domain (rest looked up from reference TRBV28 and TRBJ1-1): DVKVTQSSRYLVKRTGEKVFLECVQDMDHENMFWYRQDPGLGLRLIYFSYDVKMKEKGDIPEGYSVSREKKERFSLILESASTNQTSMYLCASDRGNTEAFFGQGTRLTVV.